This record looks at one TCR beta chain sequence and its context. These data come from a study of blood T cell repertoires in COVID-19. Study background: Collection of acute and convalescent COVID-19 samples took place in the United States, Italy and Spain. The analysed material was cDNA or gDNA that came from T cells, B-cell-depleted T cells, or PBMCs.

In germline, CDR1 is GTSNPN, CDR2 SVGIG (reference sequence). V lost 2 bases, J lost 5 bases, and 5 bases stayed unmatched. The CDR3 loop spans 14 amino acids. Authors' methods: Amplification of reference gene primers was used by the study to estimate nucleated cell counts. Profiled with immunoSEQ multiplex PCR; TCRdb holds only in-frame clones, not every one. That table furnishes V, J and clone size, whereas the DNA furnished D and trimming. The data hold some 200,000 clones, with just over 85% observed a single time. The chain has TRBV30 and TRBJ1-5; 8 positions agree with TRBD1. This sequence was found in an elderly man with acute or convalescent COVID-19. The sample consisted of peripheral blood. The CDR3 loop reads CAWSFGQGDQPQHF. The CDR3 bases are TGTGCCTGGAGTTTTGGACAGGGAGATCAGCCCCAGCATTTT.